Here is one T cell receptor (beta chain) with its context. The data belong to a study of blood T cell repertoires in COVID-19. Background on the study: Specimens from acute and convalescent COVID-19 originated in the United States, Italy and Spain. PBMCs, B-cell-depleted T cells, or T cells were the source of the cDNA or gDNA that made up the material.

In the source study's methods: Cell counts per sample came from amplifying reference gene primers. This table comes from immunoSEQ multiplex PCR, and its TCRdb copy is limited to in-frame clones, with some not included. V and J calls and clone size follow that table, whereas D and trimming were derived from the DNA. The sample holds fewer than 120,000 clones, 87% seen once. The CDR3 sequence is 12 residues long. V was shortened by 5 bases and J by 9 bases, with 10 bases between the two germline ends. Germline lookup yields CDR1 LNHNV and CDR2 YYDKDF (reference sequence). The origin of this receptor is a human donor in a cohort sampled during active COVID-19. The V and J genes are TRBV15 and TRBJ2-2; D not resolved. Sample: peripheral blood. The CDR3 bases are TGTGCCACCAGCCTTAATTCCCGGGAGCTGTTTTTT. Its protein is CATSLNSRELFF.